This record concerns one T cell receptor beta chain sequence. This CDR3 spans 14 amino acids. The V and J ends lost 3 bases and 3 bases respectively, with 11 bases between them. The germline V gene encodes CDR1 KGHSH and CDR2 LQKENI. Assay used: immunoSEQ multiplex PCR; TCRdb lists only in-frame clones, some missing. The sample carries just over 1,000 clones, roughly 22% recorded once. This specimen comes from a study of T cells in localized non-small cell lung cancer. V and J are TRBV18 and TRBJ1-1, with a possible D match to TRBD1 (5 bases). The clonotype was recovered from a male donor aged 60 or older with stage II squamous cell lung carcinoma. Sequenced material: normal lung tissue next to the tumor, taken before any cancer treatment. CDR3 loop: CASSPSGLDTEAFF. The CDR3 DNA sequence: TGTGCCAGCTCACCCTCAGGGTTAGACACTGAAGCTTTCTTT.